This T cell receptor beta chain emerged from a study of blood T cell repertoires in COVID-19. Study background: Material from acute and convalescent COVID-19 was sourced from the United States, Italy and Spain.

The authors' processing: Cell counts per sample came from amplifying reference gene primers. Using immunoSEQ multiplex PCR, the repertoire was profiled, and TCRdb retains in-frame clones only, with some absent. V and J calls and clone size are as listed in that table; D and trimming were resolved from the DNA. The sample gives about 200,000 clones, about 83% of which show up once; roughly 4.6% is in the top ten. The CDR3 runs to 13 residues. V was clipped by 4 bases and J by 5 bases, with 12 bases between them. Germline-derived CDR1 and CDR2 are SGDLS and YYNGEE. The sequence came from a woman in her 70s with active or convalescent COVID-19. Material for sequencing was peripheral blood. J is TRBJ1-1 and V is TRBV9, with a weak D call TRBD1 (5 bases). The CDR3 region has the DNA TGTGCCAGCAGCTTTAGGGGTGGGACTGAAGCTTTCTTT. Amino acid sequence: CASSFRGGTEAFF.